Presented here are 8 T cell receptor beta chains from one specimen sequenced in a study of blood T cell repertoires in COVID-19. TCRdb's table, derived via immunoSEQ multiplex PCR, lists solely in-frame clones and lacks some. The sample carries around 190,000 clones, roughly nine tenths recorded once. Sequencing input: peripheral blood. These receptors were collected from a man aged 18 to 30 who had recovered from COVID-19.

The chain is built from TRBV27 and TRBJ1-5; D not certain. V dropped 4 bases and J dropped 0 bases, with 10 bases sitting between them. The CDR3 totals 15 residues. CDR1 and CDR2 from the germline V gene are MNHEY and SMNVEV (reference sequence). CDR3 nucleotides: TGTGCCAGCAGTTCACAGCCTTATAGCAATCAGCCCCAGCATTTT. This sequence encodes CASSSQPYSNQPQHF.

In its sample, this clone was seen once. This chain connects TRBV10-3 to TRBJ1-6; 7 bases line up with TRBD1. The V segment lost 4 bases and the J segment 5 bases; nucleotides outside the gene matches: 2. Germline assignment: CDR1 ENHRY and CDR2 SYGVKD. The CDR3 length is 14 residues. CDR3 loop: CAISAGQDNSPLHF. CDR3 DNA sequence: TGTGCCATCAGTGCAGGACAGGATAATTCACCCCTCCACTTT.

The chain couples TRBV10-2 to TRBJ2-3; TRBD2 agrees at 7 bases. Germline V gene data show CDR1 as WSHSY and CDR2 as SAAADI. V shed 2 bases and J 1 base; nucleotides not matched to a gene: 6. The CDR3 totals 16 residues. CDR3 residues: CASSELGAGRTDTQYF. The CDR3 DNA reads TGCGCCAGCAGTGAGCTAGGAGCGGGGCGCACAGATACGCAGTATTTT.

This clone was seen once. In DNA, the CDR3 is TGTGCCAGCAGTTTATACGGGCGTAGCGGTCGCACAGATACGCAGTATTTT. Its translation: CASSLYGRSGRTDTQYF. The rearrangement links TRBV27 to TRBJ2-3; weak D call: TRBD2 (6 bases). CDR3 length: 17 residues. Trimming cost V 1 base and J 1 base, with 15 bases left between them. Germline values: CDR1 MNHEY, CDR2 SMNVEV (reference sequence).

This clone was detected only once. The V call is TRBV6-5, the J call TRBJ1-2; D remains unclear. The CDR3 has 14 residues. V was clipped by 8 bases and J by 3 bases, with 16 bases between them. The germline V gene encodes CDR1 MNHEY and CDR2 SVGAGI. In DNA form, the CDR3 reads TGTGCCAGCCTTGGACGGACGGGAGACTATGGCTACACCTTC. Protein: CASLGRTGDYGYTF.

The chain carries TRBV13 and TRBJ1-3; perhaps TRBD1 as D (5 bases). Between the trimmed V and J ends, which lost 3 bases and 8 bases, there was a span of 11 bases. The germline V gene encodes CDR1 PRHDT and CDR2 FYEKMQ (reference sequence). The CDR3 totals 13 residues. Here the CDR3 DNA reads TGTGCCAGCAGCTTGTGGGGCGGGGACACCATATATTTT. This encodes CASSLWGGDTIYF.

V is TRBV24-1 and J is TRBJ2-7; D gene uncertain. V lost 6 bases to trimming and J lost 1 base, with 9 bases between them. The CDR3 totals 13 residues. Germline values: CDR1 KGHDR, CDR2 SFDVKD. The CDR3 loop reads CATSPADSYEQYF. The CDR3 bases are TGTGCCACCAGTCCGGCGGATTCCTACGAGCAGTACTTC.

The chain employs TRBV28 and TRBJ1-5, with D perhaps TRBD1 (5 bases). The CDR3 is 16 residues long. The V end was cut by 3 bases, the J end by 3 bases, with 15 bases between. The germline V gene encodes CDR1 MDHEN and CDR2 SYDVKM. CDR3 amino acids: CASSFAGPRNNQPQHF. The CDR3 DNA follows: TGTGCCAGCAGTTTTGCGGGGCCGAGGAACAATCAGCCCCAGCATTTT.